This T cell receptor beta chain was found in a study of monozygotic twins with inflammatory bowel disease. TCRdb re-analyzed the 5' RACE reads; it lists each CDR3 protein once, without DNA. The sample's table shows about 110,000 distinct CDR3 sequences. The CDR3 contains 13 residues. Germline V lookup: CDR1 MNHEY, CDR2 SVGAGI. The sample consisted of blood. The TCR was taken from a human donor with ulcerative colitis or Crohn's disease, or a healthy co-twin of an affected twin (not recorded which). J is TRBJ2-1 and V is TRBV6-5; the TRBD1 assignment by TCRdb is unverifiable without DNA. This chain's CDR3 is CATNGGLYNEQFF.